The 24 T cell receptor beta chains given below trace back to one sample, sequenced in a study of T cells in Graves' hyperthyroidism and ophthalmopathy (dated by TCRdb to about 2019). The protocol used for the library was multiplex PCR. The data were produced on an Illumina HiSeq 2000. The TCR beta CDR3 regions were amplified from RNA transcripts. The TCR CDR3 was subjected to a first round of RT-PCR using the HTBI primer set and the Qiagen OneStep RT-PCR kit. TCRdb redid the processing of the public reads, applying fastp at Q25 and MiXCR, and retained in-frame beta chains. Each record represents a unique CDR3 protein, reported with the most common genes and DNA among its rows. The sample includes approximately 600,000 distinct CDR3 sequences, with around 14% observed a single time. Less than 9% of the sample is in the top ten clones. The sample consisted of blood. These receptors were obtained from a woman in her late teens or twenties with Graves' ophthalmopathy.

The chain has TRBV7-2 and TRBJ2-1, with 9 nucleotides matching TRBD1. This CDR3 has 15 amino acids. The V segment lost 8 bases and the J segment 3 bases; nucleotides outside the gene matches: 8. Germline V lookup: CDR1 SGHTA, CDR2 FQGNSA. As DNA, the CDR3 is TGTGCCAGCGCTACGGGACAGGGCAACTACAATGAGCAGTTCTTC. Protein product: CASATGQGNYNEQFF.

V usage is TRBV19 and J usage is TRBJ2-1, with D perhaps TRBD1 (5 bases). CDR3 size: 15 residues. Germline V lookup: CDR1 LNHDA, CDR2 SQIVND (reference sequence). V lost 3 bases to trimming and J lost 2 bases, with 11 bases between them. The CDR3 reads CASSIRQGPYNEQFF. CDR3 DNA sequence: TGTGCCAGTAGTATCCGCCAGGGCCCCTACAATGAGCAGTTCTTC.

This clonotype was detected many times. The chain is built from TRBV27 and TRBJ2-1; 7 bases are shared with TRBD2. The CDR3 is made up of 14 amino acids. Germline V gene lookup returns CDR1 MNHEY and CDR2 SMNVEV (reference sequence). V shed 5 bases and J 7 bases; nucleotides not matched to a gene: 8. In nucleotides, the CDR3 is TGTGCCAGCAGTCTTGGACTAGTTAAGAATGAGCAGTTCTTC. Translation gives CASSLGLVKNEQFF.

CDR3 coding DNA: TGTGCCAGCAGCTTAGTAGGTGGTGATGAGACCCAGTACTTC. Translating it yields CASSLVGGDETQYF. The rearrangement links TRBV7-2 to TRBJ2-5, with D uncertain. Per the germline V gene, CDR1 is SGHTA and CDR2 is FQGNSA. The CDR3 runs to 14 residues. Trimming left V 1 base short and J 5 bases short, with 11 bases between.

This clonotype was seen a handful of times. Mismatch with germline at one junction end may stem from a read error. The rearrangement joins TRBV6-2 or TRBV6-3 to TRBJ2-5, with 10 bases lining up with TRBD1. CDR1 is MNHEY, CDR2 SVGEGT, per germline. The CDR3 spans 15 residues. For the CDR3, the DNA is TGTACCAGTAACCGGGACAGGGGCGACCAAGAGACCCAGTACTTC. It specifies CTSNRDRGDQETQYF.

In its sample, this clonotype was seen a few times. This may stem from a read error, because a much larger clone lies one nucleotide away. The chain couples TRBV7-2 to TRBJ2-5; D is unclear. The CDR3 is 11 amino acids. Germline-derived CDR1 and CDR2 are SGHTA and FQGNSA. CDR3 nucleotides: TGTGCCAGCGGCTTCCATGAGACCCAGTACTTC. It translates to CASGFHETQYF.

This clonotype was observed at least ten times. The V call is TRBV19, the J call TRBJ1-2; 9 nucleotides align to TRBD1. CDR1 is LNHDA and CDR2 is SQIVND in the germline V gene (reference sequence). J was trimmed by 2 bases and V by 9 bases; bases with no gene match: 7. The CDR3 totals 14 residues. The CDR3 nucleotides are TGTGCCAGCAGTGCCGGGACAGGGAACTATGGCTACACCTTC. Its protein is CASSAGTGNYGYTF.

This clonotype has ten or more counts. CDR3 bases: TGTGCCAGCACCCAGGACGGGAGCTCCTACGAGCAGTACTTC. Translation: CASTQDGSSYEQYF. The chain joins TRBV6-1 to TRBJ2-7; D may be TRBD2 (6 bases). This CDR3 has 14 amino acids. CDR1 and CDR2 (germline): MNHNS, SASEGT. Deletions cut 7 bases from V and 0 bases from J, with 13 bases between.

In its sample, this clonotype was seen many times. J is TRBJ2-3 and V is TRBV27; D call uncertain. Trimming removed 2 bases at V and 6 bases at J, with 27 bases between. The germline V gene has CDR1 MNHEY and CDR2 SMNVEV (reference sequence). The CDR3 loop spans 19 amino acids. In DNA form, the CDR3 reads TGTGCCAGCAGTTTAGGACCTTCCGACATAAACTTCAGATTTGATACGCAGTATTTT. Translation: CASSLGPSDINFRFDTQYF.

J is TRBJ1-2 and V is TRBV11-2; D is perhaps TRBD1 (5 bases). The CDR3 loop spans 14 amino acids. Germline-derived CDR1 and CDR2 are SGHAT and FQNNGV. The V gene lost 3 bases and the J gene lost 3 bases, with 11 bases spanning the gap. The CDR3 coding sequence is TGTGCCAGCAGCTTTCAGGGTGGTGACTATGGCTACACCTTC. Protein sequence: CASSFQGGDYGYTF. Variable domain in full (rest from reference TRBV11-2 and TRBJ1-2): EAGVAQSPRYKIIEKRQSVAFWCNPISGHATLYWYQQILGQGPKLLIQFQNNGVVDDSQLPKDRFSAERLKGVDSTLKIQPAKLEDSAVYLCASSFQGGDYGYTFGSGTRLTVV.

This clonotype was recorded many times. The chain carries TRBV5-8 and TRBJ2-2, with 13 bases that match TRBD2. V shed 4 bases and J 4 bases; nucleotides not matched to a gene: 4. Per the germline V gene, CDR1 is SGHTS and CDR2 is YDEGEE. The CDR3 sequence is 16 residues long. In DNA form, the CDR3 reads TGTGCCAGCAGCCCAACTAGCGGGAGGGGCACCGGGGAGCTGTTTTTT. Amino acid sequence: CASSPTSGRGTGELFF.

This clonotype was detected only once. A read error may produce the germline difference seen at one junction end. The rearrangement uses TRBV19 and TRBJ1-2, with TRBD1 identical over 7 bases. Germline V gives CDR1 LNHDA, CDR2 SQIVND (reference sequence). CDR3 size: 15 residues. The CDR3 DNA follows: TGTGTCAGTAGCCCGGGACAGTGGGAGGCCTATGGCTACACCTTC. As protein: CVSSPGQWEAYGYTF.

This clonotype was seen many times. This chain uses TRBV5-1 with TRBJ1-2; D is ambiguous. Germline V gene sequence: CDR1 SGHRS, CDR2 YFSETQ. Trimming left V 0 bases short and J 8 bases short, with 11 bases between. The CDR3 runs to 13 residues. The CDR3 DNA reads as TGCGCCAGCAGCTTGGTTGGGCAGTCCGGCTACACCTTC. Translated, it gives CASSLVGQSGYTF.

In its sample, this clonotype was seen a few times. No conserved phenylalanine or tryptophan ends this CDR3, so it is likely a read error. V is TRBV12-3 or TRBV12-4 and J is TRBJ1-2; D call uncertain. V was clipped by 3 bases and J by 3 bases, with 5 bases between them. The CDR3 has 12 residues. Here the CDR3 reads CASSFGDYGYTL. CDR3 sequence (DNA): TGTGCCAGCAGTTTTGGGGACTATGGCTACACCCTC.

With respect to this clonotype: With a much larger clone just one base away, this may be a read error. In DNA, the CDR3 is TGTGCCAGCAGCCCGGACCCATCCACGACCCAGTACTTC. Its protein product is CASSPDPSTTQYF. The chain joins TRBV6-2 or TRBV6-3 to TRBJ2-5; D gene uncertain. With 6 bases removed from V and 7 bases from J, the gap between germline ends came to 15 bases. CDR1 and CDR2 from the germline V gene are MNHEY and SVGEGT. The CDR3 length is 13 residues.

This clonotype came up many times. The rearrangement joins TRBV30 to TRBJ2-7; no reliable D call. The germline V gene encodes CDR1 GTSNPN and CDR2 SVGIG (reference sequence). Trimming removed 2 bases at V and 4 bases at J, with 6 bases between. This CDR3 comprises 11 residues. This CDR3 reads CAWSPIYEQYF. In DNA form, the CDR3 reads TGTGCCTGGAGTCCGATTTACGAGCAGTACTTC.

In its sample, this clonotype was seen many times. The V gene is TRBV7-3, the J gene TRBJ2-7, with 7 bases aligning to TRBD1. This CDR3 has 14 residues. Germline CDR1 is SGHTA and CDR2 is FQGTGA. V lost 5 bases to trimming and J lost 2 bases; unmatched junction nucleotides: 6. This CDR3 reads CASSPPGQTYEQYF. The CDR3 DNA is TGTGCCAGCAGCCCACCGGGACAGACCTACGAGCAGTACTTC.

In regard to this clonotype: A clone one base away is much larger, so this may be a read error. The rearrangement links TRBV20-1 to TRBJ2-7, with D perhaps matching TRBD2 (6 bases). With 0 bases removed from V and 5 bases from J, the gap between germline ends came to 14 bases. CDR1 is DFQATT and CDR2 is SNEGSKA in the germline V gene (reference sequence). The CDR3 covers 14 residues. The CDR3 DNA is TGCAGTGCTAGAGATCCCGGGGGTGGGGACGAGCAGTACTTC. Translated: CSARDPGGGDEQYF.

The chain has TRBV18 and TRBJ1-1; D unclear. Per germline, CDR1 KGHSH and CDR2 LQKENI. V gave up 3 bases and J gave up 3 bases, with 11 bases separating them. The CDR3 is 14 residues long. The CDR3 loop is CASSPPSTHTEAFF. The CDR3 coding sequence is TGTGCCAGCTCACCGCCCTCAACACACACTGAAGCTTTCTTT.

This clonotype was seen more than once but under ten times. The V call is TRBV4-3, the J call TRBJ1-1, with a possible D match to TRBD1 (6 bases). Germline CDR1 is LGHNA and CDR2 is YSLEER. This CDR3 is 12 amino acids long. Trimming pared 4 bases from V and 10 bases from J, leaving 13 bases between. The chain's CDR3 is CASSLEGGAAFF. The CDR3 region has the DNA TGCGCCAGCAGCCTAGAAGGGGGGGCAGCTTTCTTT.

This clonotype was found many times. The chain employs TRBV2 and TRBJ2-5, with D unclear. Germline CDR1 SNHLY, CDR2 FYNNEI. There are 12 residues in the CDR3. With 7 bases removed from V and 4 bases from J, the gap between germline ends came to 10 bases. Written as DNA, the CDR3 is TGTGCCAGCAATTACTACTTAGAGACCCAGTACTTC. Amino acid sequence: CASNYYLETQYF.

The chain combines TRBV4-1 with TRBJ2-7; 8 bases are a match to TRBD2. Losses at the gene ends were 0 bases for V and 2 bases for J; bases not matched to a gene: 6. CDR1 and CDR2 from the germline V gene are MGHRA and YSYEKL. CDR3 size: 16 residues. The DNA of the CDR3 is TGCGCCAGCAGCCAAGACATGTTTAGCGGGGCCTACGAGCAGTACTTC. Residues: CASSQDMFSGAYEQYF.

This clonotype was observed at least ten times. The CDR3 sequence: CATSDRVETQYF. The CDR3 DNA reads as TGTGCCACCAGTGACCGCGTAGAGACCCAGTACTTC. This rearrangement joins TRBV24-1 to TRBJ2-5; D is ambiguous. There are 12 residues in the CDR3. V was pared by 4 bases and J by 4 bases, with 6 bases between. Germline loops: CDR1 KGHDR, CDR2 SFDVKD.

The chain employs TRBV9 and TRBJ1-2; the D is unclear. V was shortened by 0 bases and J by 2 bases, with 20 bases between the two germline ends. Germline V gene lookup returns CDR1 SGDLS and CDR2 YYNGEE. The CDR3 is 18 amino acids. Here the CDR3 DNA reads TGTGCCAGCAGCGTAGGGGCTACAATTAGCAACCGGAACTATGGCTACACCTTC. Amino acid sequence: CASSVGATISNRNYGYTF.